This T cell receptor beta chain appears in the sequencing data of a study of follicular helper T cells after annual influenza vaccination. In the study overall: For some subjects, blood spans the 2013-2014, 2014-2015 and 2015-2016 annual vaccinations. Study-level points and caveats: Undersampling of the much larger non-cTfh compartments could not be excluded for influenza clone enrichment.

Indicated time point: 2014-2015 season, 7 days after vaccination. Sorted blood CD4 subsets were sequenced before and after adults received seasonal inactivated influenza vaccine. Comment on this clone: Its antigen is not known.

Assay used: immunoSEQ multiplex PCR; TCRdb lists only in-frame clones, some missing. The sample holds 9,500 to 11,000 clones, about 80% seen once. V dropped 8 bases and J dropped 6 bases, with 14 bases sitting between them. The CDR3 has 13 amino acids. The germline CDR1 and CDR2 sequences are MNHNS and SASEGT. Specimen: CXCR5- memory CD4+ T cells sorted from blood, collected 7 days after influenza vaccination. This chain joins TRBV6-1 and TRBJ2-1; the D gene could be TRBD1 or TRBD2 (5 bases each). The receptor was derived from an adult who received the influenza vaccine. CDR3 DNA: TGTGCCAGCGGTAGGGGACGAATCAATGAGCAGTTCTTC. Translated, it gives CASGRGRINEQFF.